The 11 T cell receptor beta chains reported below all come from one sample, sequenced in a study of Graves' ophthalmopathy and Graves' hyperthyroidism. The TCR beta CDR3 regions underwent amplification from RNA transcripts. Following a first-round RT-PCR that used HTBI primers, a second-round multiplex PCR was carried out. Via MiXCR, TCRdb re-called the multiplex PCR reads, giving one row per CDR3 protein. The sample lists about 740,000 distinct CDR3 sequences; 40% were seen once. Input material: peripheral blood. Receptors were obtained from an adult man with Graves' ophthalmopathy.

This clonotype occurred many times. A junction end diverges from the germline sequence, so it may reflect a read error. This chain connects TRBV24-1 to TRBJ1-5; D remains ambiguous. The length of the CDR3 is 14 residues. Germline CDR1 KGHDR, CDR2 SFDVKD. CDR3 region: CASSSVFMTQPQHF. CDR3 DNA sequence: TGTGCCAGCAGTTCGGTGTTCATGACACAGCCCCAGCATTTT.

This clonotype was picked up a small number of times. This chain connects TRBV4-2 to TRBJ1-1; D perhaps matches TRBD1 (5 bases). The CDR3 loop spans 15 amino acids. Trimming stripped 0 bases from V and 4 bases from J, with 12 bases between. The germline gives CDR1 LGHNA, CDR2 YNFKEQ. The CDR3 DNA reads as TGTGCCAGCAGCCAAGATTTTGGCGGGGGCACTGAAGCTTTCTTT. Amino acids: CASSQDFGGGTEAFF.

This clonotype was counted at least ten times. The chain has TRBV2 and TRBJ2-5; the D gene is possibly TRBD2 (5 bases). V shed 6 bases and J shed 2 bases, with 10 bases lying between them. This CDR3 has 13 amino acids. Germline V lookup: CDR1 SNHLY, CDR2 FYNNEI. This CDR3 is CASRLDGQETQYF. The DNA of the CDR3 is TGTGCCAGCAGACTAGACGGACAAGAGACCCAGTACTTC.

The chain has TRBV10-2 and TRBJ2-7; the match to TRBD1 covers 7 bases. The CDR3 has 14 residues. V shed 3 bases, J shed 3 bases, and the junction held 5 bases outside the gene matches. Germline V gene lookup returns CDR1 WSHSY and CDR2 SAAADI. The DNA for the CDR3 is TGCGCCAGCAGTGATAGGGACAGCTTCTACGAGCAGTACTTC. It translates to CASSDRDSFYEQYF.

The table lists this clonotype with many counts. This chain joins TRBV2 and TRBJ2-7; no definite D call. V was pared by 4 bases and J by 1 base, with 8 bases between. CDR1 and CDR2 from the germline V gene are SNHLY and FYNNEI. The CDR3 sequence is 13 residues long. This chain's CDR3 is CASSVFGSYEQYF. For the CDR3, the DNA is TGTGCCAGCAGTGTTTTCGGTTCCTACGAGCAGTACTTC.

The chain carries TRBV7-9 and TRBJ2-6, with TRBD1 identical over 7 bases. This CDR3 is built from 15 residues. In germline, CDR1 is SEHNR, CDR2 FQNEAQ (reference sequence). V lost 8 bases, J lost 4 bases, and 8 bases stayed unmatched. DNA for the CDR3: TGTGCCAGCTACCTTAGGGGGCGAGGGGCCAACGTCCTGACTTTC. Encoded protein: CASYLRGRGANVLTF. Full variable domain (outside the CDR3, taken from reference TRBV7-9 and TRBJ2-6): DTGVSQNPRHKITKRGQNVTFRCDPISEHNRLYWYRQTLGQGPEFLTYFQNEAQLEKSRLLSDRFSAERPKGSFSTLEIQRTEQGDSAMYLCASYLRGRGANVLTFGAGSRLTVL.

The V gene is TRBV19, the J gene TRBJ2-5; no definite D call. The CDR3 runs 13 residues. The germline V and J ends were trimmed by 5 bases and 4 bases, with 11 bases remaining between them. Germline V gene lookup returns CDR1 LNHDA and CDR2 SQIVND (reference sequence). CDR3 loop: CASSSAPRETQYF. In DNA, the CDR3 is TGTGCCAGTAGTTCGGCACCTAGAGAGACCCAGTACTTC.

The chain couples TRBV29-1 to TRBJ1-2, with 12 bases matching TRBD1. This CDR3 has 13 amino acids. V gave up 6 bases and J gave up 7 bases; unmatched junction bases: 6. Germline CDR1 SQVTM, CDR2 ANQGSEA. The CDR3 bases are TGCAGCGTGGGGGGGGACAGGGGGCCTGGCTACACCTTC. Translating it yields CSVGGDRGPGYTF.

Turning to this clonotype: The CDR3 end shows no conserved phenylalanine or tryptophan, and so a read error is likely. The chain uses TRBV19 and TRBJ1-6; TRBD1 might be the D (5 bases). Trimming took 5 bases from V and 10 from J, leaving 12 bases between them. The CDR3 is 13 residues long. Germline V gives CDR1 LNHDA, CDR2 SQIVND (reference sequence). The CDR3 sequence is CASSYQGTSPLHL. The CDR3 nucleotides are TGTGCCAGTAGTTATCAGGGAACCTCACCCCTCCACCTT.

This clonotype showed up just a few times. The chain employs TRBV6-5 and TRBJ1-2, with a weak D call TRBD1 (5 bases). The V gene lost 0 bases and the J gene lost 4 bases, with 6 bases spanning the gap. The CDR3 is made up of 13 amino acids. Looked up from germline, CDR1 is MNHEY and CDR2 is SVGAGI. The CDR3 nucleotides read TGTGCCAGCAGTTACTCGAGGGGCTATGGCTACACCTTC. It encodes CASSYSRGYGYTF.

This chain uses TRBV29-1 with TRBJ1-1; weak D call: TRBD1 (5 bases). The ends were cut back, 7 bases at V and 4 bases at J, with 16 bases in the middle. The CDR3 is 13 residues long. Germline CDR1 reads SQVTM; CDR2 reads ANQGSEA. CDR3 region: CSGRAGHGTEAFF. The CDR3 region has the DNA TGCAGCGGTAGGGCGGGGCATGGCACTGAAGCTTTCTTT.